These T cell receptor beta chains were read from a single sample in a study of shared clonotypes between healthy human individuals. Libraries were prepared by immunoSEQ multiplex PCR; TCRdb keeps only in-frame clonotypes and omits some of them. Seen here are approximately 600,000 clones, roughly 95% observed once, and the top ten hold about 0.11%. Sequenced material: naive CD8+ T cells sorted from blood. The receptors stem from a woman between 25 and 40 years old in good health. Both conserved end residues are part of each CDR3. D genes are given only for firm matches. Rows may omit the clone size; those that give it use once, few, many or a size class.

cdr3_length	v_call	clone_size	d_call	j_call	cdr3_nt	cdr3_aa
12	TRBV7-8	NA	NA	TRBJ2-1	TGTGCCAGCAGCTTTTGGAGCGATGAGCAGTTCTTC	CASSFWSDEQFF
15	TRBV6-5	NA	TRBD1	TRBJ1-1	TGTGCCAGCAGTTACTCGACAGGGCCGAACACTGAAGCTTTCTTT	CASSYSTGPNTEAFF
17	TRBV5-6	NA	TRBD2	TRBJ2-7	TGTGCCAGCAGCCCCGGCAGCGGGGGGCACCTCAACTACGAGCAGTACTTC	CASSPGSGGHLNYEQYF
13	TRBV11-2	NA	NA	TRBJ2-1	TGTGCCAGCAGCTTATTCACTAACAATGAGCAGTTCTTC	CASSLFTNNEQFF
14	TRBV30	NA	TRBD2	TRBJ2-7	TGTGCCTGGAGTGTGACTAGCGGAGGCTACGAGCAGTACTTC	CAWSVTSGGYEQYF
14	TRBV13	NA	TRBD1	TRBJ1-1	TGTGCCAGCAGTCCGATGGGGACAGAAGATGAAGCTTTCTTT	CASSPMGTEDEAFF
15	TRBV7-7	NA	TRBD1	TRBJ2-1	TGTGCCAGCAGCTCAAACAGGGGACCCCTCAATGAGCAGTTCTTC	CASSSNRGPLNEQFF
14	TRBV5-4	once	NA	TRBJ2-7	TGTGCCAGCAGCTCCAGTGGCGTGCGGGACGAGCAGTACTTC	CASSSSGVRDEQYF
16	TRBV27	NA	NA	TRBJ2-6	TGTGCCAGCAGTTTATCGAGGCTGGGGGGGGCCAACGTCCTGACTTTC	CASSLSRLGGANVLTF
12	TRBV7-9	NA	NA	TRBJ1-1	TGTGCCAGCAGCTTAGTGTCCCCCGGAGCTTTCTTT	CASSLVSPGAFF
11	TRBV30	NA	NA	TRBJ2-3	TGTGCCTGGAGTCAGCCAGTCCCCCTTCATTTT	CAWSQPVPLHF
11	TRBV28	NA	NA	TRBJ2-1	TGTGCCAGCAGTTTTAGCGATTTGGAGTTCTTC	CASSFSDLEFF
14	TRBV19	NA	NA	TRBJ2-5	TGTGCCAGTAGTACTTTTGGGCAGGGGTGGGAGCAGTACTTC	CASSTFGQGWEQYF
13	TRBV2	NA	TRBD1	TRBJ1-1	TGTGCCAGCAGAGCGACAGGGTATCCTGAAGCTTTCTTT	CASRATGYPEAFF
14	TRBV6-6	NA	NA	TRBJ2-2	TGTGCCAGCAGTTACTCGGGGTTATCCGGGGAGCTGTTTTTT	CASSYSGLSGELFF
12	TRBV2	once	NA	TRBJ2-7	TGTGCCAGCACCCGCAGGGCCGGCGAGCAGTACTTC	CASTRRAGEQYF
14	TRBV7-9	NA	NA	TRBJ2-7	TGTGCCAGCAGCTTTGAGGCAGGCGGCTTCGAGCAGTACTTC	CASSFEAGGFEQYF
17	TRBV21-1	NA	NA	TRBJ2-7	TGTGCCAGCAGCAAAGGGCCTAGCGGGAAATACTCCTACGAGCAGTACTTC	CASSKGPSGKYSYEQYF
14	TRBV6-5	NA	NA	TRBJ2-2	TGTGCCAGCAGTTACTCGGGGGGCACCGGGGAGCTGTTTTTT	CASSYSGGTGELFF
15	TRBV5-4	NA	NA	TRBJ1-1	TGTGCCAGCAGCTTTTCAGGTGGCGCGGACACTGAAGCTTTCTTT	CASSFSGGADTEAFF
14	TRBV7-9	NA	TRBD1	TRBJ1-2	TGTGCCAGCAGCGCCCAGACAGGGAAGGATGGCTACACCTTC	CASSAQTGKDGYTF
15	TRBV19	NA	NA	TRBJ2-7	TGTGCCAGTTCCTGGACGGCGGGCCCATCCTACGAGCAGTACTTC	CASSWTAGPSYEQYF
13	TRBV4-1	NA	NA	TRBJ2-1	TGCGCCAGCAGCCAAGATTTCTATCATGAGCAGTTCTTC	CASSQDFYHEQFF
13	TRBV27	NA	NA	TRBJ2-7	TGTGCCAGCAGACCCTCCGACTATTCCGAGCAGTACTTC	CASRPSDYSEQYF
15	TRBV28	NA	NA	TRBJ2-3	TGTGCCAGCAGCCAGGGGCAGGCAGAGGGGGATACGCAGTATTTT	CASSQGQAEGDTQYF
12	TRBV9	NA	NA	TRBJ1-2	TGTGCCAGCAGCGTAGGGGTCCATGGCTACACCTTC	CASSVGVHGYTF
19	TRBV7-9	NA	TRBD2	TRBJ2-1	TGTGCCAGCAGCCCGAGGACTAGCGGGTCCTCCCGCTCCTACAATGAGCAGTTCTTC	CASSPRTSGSSRSYNEQFF
12	TRBV11-2	NA	NA	TRBJ1-3	TGTGCCAGCAGCTTCTCGGCAAACACCATATATTTT	CASSFSANTIYF
16	TRBV23-1	NA	NA	TRBJ2-1	TGCGCCAGCAGTCAAGGAAACGGGAGCCCCAACAATGAGCAGTTCTTC	CASSQGNGSPNNEQFF
14	TRBV29-1	NA	NA	TRBJ2-2	TGCAGCGTTGCCTTAACCAGCGGCACCGGGGAGCTGTTTTTT	CSVALTSGTGELFF
13	TRBV27	NA	TRBD1	TRBJ2-1	TGTGCCAGCAGGACAGGGAGCCACAATGAGCAGTTCTTC	CASRTGSHNEQFF
16	TRBV6-4	NA	NA	TRBJ1-1	TGTGCCAGCAGCCCGGGGGGCTGGTATGGGGACACTGAAGCTTTCTTT	CASSPGGWYGDTEAFF
18	TRBV4-1	once	TRBD2	TRBJ2-7	TGCGCCAGCAGCCAAGACCCACTGGGACTAGCGGTAACCTACGAGCAGTACTTC	CASSQDPLGLAVTYEQYF
12	TRBV7-6	NA	NA	TRBJ1-4	TGTGCCAGCCAGGAGGGGGGGGAAAAACTGTTTTTT	CASQEGGEKLFF
15	TRBV19	NA	NA	TRBJ2-6	TGTGCCAGTAGCCCAGTAACGTCTGGGGCCAACGTCCTGACTTTC	CASSPVTSGANVLTF
12	TRBV18	NA	NA	TRBJ2-7	TGTGCCAGCTCACCAGCAGGGGAAGAGCAGTACTTC	CASSPAGEEQYF
13	TRBV11-1	few	NA	TRBJ2-7	TGTGCCAGCAGCCTGGGCGGTATCTACGAGCAGTACTTC	CASSLGGIYEQYF
16	TRBV4-2	NA	NA	TRBJ2-1	TGTGCCAGCAGCCAAGAGGTGTTTGGACCCTACAATGAGCAGTTCTTC	CASSQEVFGPYNEQFF
15	TRBV2	NA	TRBD2	TRBJ2-1	TGTGCCAGCAGTGCGGGACTAGCGGGTTACAATGAGCAGTTCTTC	CASSAGLAGYNEQFF
16	TRBV5-4	NA	TRBD1	TRBJ2-7	TGTGCCAGCAGCACCACCGGGACAGGGCTGGCCTACGAGCAGTACTTC	CASSTTGTGLAYEQYF
15	TRBV12-5	NA	NA	TRBJ1-4	TGTGCTAGTTTCAGCGTGAGAGGCGTTAGTGAAAAACTGTTTTTT	CASFSVRGVSEKLFF
15	TRBV10-1	NA	NA	TRBJ1-1	TGCGCCAGCAGTACTCAGGGGTCCAGGAACACTGAAGCTTTCTTT	CASSTQGSRNTEAFF